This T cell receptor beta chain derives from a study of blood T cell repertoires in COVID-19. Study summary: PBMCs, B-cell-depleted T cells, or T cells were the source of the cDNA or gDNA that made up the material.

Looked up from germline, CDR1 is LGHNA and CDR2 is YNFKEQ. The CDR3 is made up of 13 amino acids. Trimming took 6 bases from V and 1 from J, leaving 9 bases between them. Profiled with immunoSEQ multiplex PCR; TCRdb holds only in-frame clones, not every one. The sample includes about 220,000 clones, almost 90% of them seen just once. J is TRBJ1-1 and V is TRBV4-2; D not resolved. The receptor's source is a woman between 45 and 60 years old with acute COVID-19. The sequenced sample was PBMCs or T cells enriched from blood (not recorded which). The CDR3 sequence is CASSPRRNTEAFF. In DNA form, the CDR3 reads TGTGCCAGCAGTCCTAGGCGGAACACTGAAGCTTTCTTT.